This T cell receptor (beta chain) was recorded in a study of T cells after yellow fever vaccination. This clonotype was found a few times. Its antigen is unidentified. The authors made TCR cDNA by 5'RACE template switching, adding a universal primer site and UMIs. TCRdb re-called the 5' RACE reads through MiXCR, storing one row per CDR3 protein. This sample has about 200,000 distinct CDR3 sequences; around 3.1% occur once, and the top ten carry approximately 3.5%. The CDR3 length is 14 residues. V was shortened by 8 bases and J by 0 bases, with 11 bases between the two germline ends. CDR1 MNHNY and CDR2 SVGAGI come from the germline V gene (reference sequence). Study conclusions and caveats: The study noted that FACS-sorted repertoires could contain abundant clonotypes contaminating from the bulk population.

The TCR originated in a man younger than 35 who received the YFV17D yellow fever vaccine. The sequencing here drew on CD4+ T cells sorted from PBMCs, taken 10 days after the yellow fever booster vaccination. V gene TRBV6-6 combines with J gene TRBJ1-5; D is unresolved. The CDR3 DNA is TGTGCCAGCCGAGGTACATATAGCAATCAGCCCCAGCATTTT. This gives the protein CASRGTYSNQPQHF.